The 19 T cell receptor beta chains below all came from one sample that was sequenced in a study of chemoradiotherapy in HPV16-positive cancers. Some clones are missing from TCRdb's copy, which holds only in-frame ones; the method was immunoSEQ multiplex PCR. Among 5,400 or so clones listed, over 65% were seen once. Source: tumor tissue, taken from a patient who underwent chemoradiotherapy. The receptor source for this set is a human donor with HPV-associated anogenital cancer.

The V and J genes are TRBV7-2 and TRBJ2-1, with D possibly matching TRBD2 (6 bases). The CDR3 loop spans 17 amino acids. Per the germline V gene, CDR1 is SGHTA and CDR2 is FQGNSA. V lost 5 bases to trimming and J lost 9 bases, with 26 bases between them. DNA for the CDR3: TGTGCCAGCAGCCGAGCTACGGCGGGGTCCCGGCGGGGTGAGCAGTTCTTC. Translation gives CASSRATAGSRRGEQFF.

This clone has more than one count but fewer than ten. This chain uses TRBV2 with TRBJ1-5; weak D call: TRBD1 (5 bases). The CDR3 runs to 14 residues. V was clipped by 0 bases and J by 7 bases, with 10 bases between them. Germline V gene lookup returns CDR1 SNHLY and CDR2 FYNNEI. In nucleotides, the CDR3 is TGTGCCAGCAGTGAAGCCAGGGTGGACCAGCCCCAGCATTTT. Translation: CASSEARVDQPQHF.

V gene TRBV4-1 combines with J gene TRBJ2-3; 9 bases are a match to TRBD1. CDR3 size: 17 residues. The germline V gene encodes CDR1 MGHRA and CDR2 YSYEKL. After removal of 3 bases from V and 2 bases from J, the junction contained 9 bases not matched to a gene. The chain's CDR3 is CASSHPGTGSYTDTQYF. The CDR3 coding sequence is TGCGCCAGCAGCCATCCCGGGACAGGGAGCTACACAGATACGCAGTATTTT.

This clone came up a few times. The chain couples TRBV7-3 to TRBJ2-3; D ambiguous. Trimming stripped 4 bases from V and 1 base from J, with 12 bases between. This CDR3 contains 15 residues. Germline V gene lookup returns CDR1 SGHTA and CDR2 FQGTGA. This CDR3 is CASSSTATRTDTQYF. In nucleotides, the CDR3 is TGTGCCAGCAGCTCTACGGCAACGCGCACAGATACGCAGTATTTT.

The chain couples TRBV9 to TRBJ2-2, with 13 bases fitting TRBD2. J gave up 6 bases and V 4 bases, and 9 bases lay outside the gene matches. Germline-derived CDR1 and CDR2 are SGDLS and YYNGEE. This CDR3 spans 17 amino acids. The CDR3: CASSPTTSGRVPGELFF. Here the CDR3 DNA reads TGTGCCAGCAGCCCGACTACTAGCGGGAGGGTCCCCGGGGAGCTGTTTTTT. Full variable domain (remainder filled in from reference TRBV9 and TRBJ2-2): DSGVTQTPKHLITATGQRVTLRCSPRSGDLSVYWYQQSLDQGLQFLIQYYNGEERAKGNILERFSAQQFPDLHSELNLSSLELGDSALYFCASSPTTSGRVPGELFFGEGSRLTVL.

This clone was counted once. The genes are TRBV28 and TRBJ2-7, with 11 bases identical to TRBD2. The CDR3 loop spans 17 amino acids. V was clipped by 3 bases and J by 3 bases; unmatched bases: 10. Germline V gene lookup returns CDR1 MDHEN and CDR2 SYDVKM. The CDR3, as DNA: TGTGCCAGCAGTTTCCACCCGACTAGCGGGATTTACTACGAGCAGTACTTC. Amino acids: CASSFHPTSGIYYEQYF.

A word on this clone: The germline gene is not matched at one end of the junction; a read error may be the cause. The chain has TRBV10-1 and TRBJ2-6; no definite D call. Per germline, CDR1 WNHNN and CDR2 SYGVQD (reference sequence). The CDR3 totals 18 residues. CDR3 coding DNA: TGCGCCAGCAGTGAATGGCTAAGTCGCACAAAGTCGGGCCAACGTCCTGACTTC. Protein sequence: CASSEWLSRTKSGQRPDF.

The rearrangement joins TRBV16 to TRBJ2-6; 7 bases are a match to TRBD2. Germline trimming cut 3 bases from V and 2 bases from J; bases unmatched to any gene: 1. Germline loops: CDR1 KGHSY, CDR2 FQNENV. CDR3 size: 15 residues. CDR3 sequence: CASSQRGTGANVLTF. CDR3 sequence (DNA): TGTGCCAGCAGCCAGCGGGGGACTGGGGCCAACGTCCTGACTTTC.

A few counts support this clone. The chain uses TRBV9 and TRBJ2-5; D gene uncertain. The CDR3 is made up of 15 amino acids. Between the trimmed V and J ends, which lost 3 bases and 1 base, there was a span of 13 bases. Germline loops: CDR1 SGDLS, CDR2 YYNGEE. For the CDR3, the DNA is TGTGCCAGCAGCGCCCTCCAGAGTATCCAAGAGACCCAGTACTTC. It specifies CASSALQSIQETQYF.

CDR3 sequence: CASSTYSTGELFF. DNA of the CDR3: TGCGCCAGTTCTACCTACAGCACCGGGGAGCTGTTTTTT. V is TRBV5-1 and J is TRBJ2-2; D not resolved. The CDR3 loop spans 13 amino acids. V was trimmed by 8 bases and J by 4 bases, leaving 12 bases between them. In germline, CDR1 is SGHRS, CDR2 YFSETQ.

The chain couples TRBV7-9 to TRBJ2-5, with 7 bases aligning to TRBD2. CDR1 is SEHNR, CDR2 FQNEAQ, per germline (reference sequence). CDR3 length: 15 amino acids. J was trimmed by 4 bases and V by 5 bases; bases with no gene match: 10. The CDR3 coding sequence is TGTGCCAGCAGCCCCCTGCGGGAGCAGGGAGAGACCCAGTACTTC. It specifies CASSPLREQGETQYF.

This clone was counted between two and nine times. This rearrangement joins TRBV19 to TRBJ1-1; D remains ambiguous. The germline V gene encodes CDR1 LNHDA and CDR2 SQIVND (reference sequence). The ends were cut back, 6 bases at V and 8 bases at J, with 13 bases in the middle. There are 12 residues in the CDR3. DNA for the CDR3: TGTGCCAGTAGCCCGACCCTGCCAGAAGCTTTCTTT. It codes for CASSPTLPEAFF.

V usage is TRBV28 and J usage is TRBJ2-1, with 10 bases matching TRBD1. Germline CDR1 MDHEN, CDR2 SYDVKM. This CDR3 has 16 residues. Trimming took 3 bases from V and 4 from J; bases not matched to a gene: 6. CDR3 region: CASSFSGQGMYNEQFF. The CDR3 DNA follows: TGTGCCAGCAGTTTTTCGGGACAGGGGATGTACAATGAGCAGTTCTTC.

This chain connects TRBV6-5 to TRBJ2-7; D tentatively reads TRBD1 or TRBD2 (5 bases each). Germline CDR1 and CDR2: MNHEY and SVGAGI. Trimming shortened V by 2 bases and J by 2 bases, and 13 bases separated the two germline ends. The CDR3 has 15 amino acids. The CDR3 bases are TGTGCCAGCAGTTACGGGTTGGGGGTGACCTACGAGCAGTACTTC. Its protein product is CASSYGLGVTYEQYF.

The gene calls are TRBV28 and TRBJ2-7, with 7 bases that match TRBD1. The CDR3 runs 15 residues. Germline CDR1 and CDR2: MDHEN and SYDVKM. Losses at the gene ends were 3 bases for V and 0 bases for J; bases not matched to a gene: 5. CDR3 in DNA: TGTGCCAGCAGTTTGGGACAGTCGAGCTCCTACGAGCAGTACTTC. This gives the protein CASSLGQSSSYEQYF.

The chain couples TRBV28 to TRBJ1-2; unclear D gene. Germline CDR1 is MDHEN and CDR2 is SYDVKM. Deletions cut 2 bases from V and 8 bases from J, with 9 bases between. The CDR3 has 12 amino acids. CDR3 region: CASSLRLLGYTF. Here the CDR3 DNA reads TGTGCCAGCAGTTTAAGGCTGCTAGGCTACACCTTC.

The rearrangement joins TRBV2 to TRBJ2-1, with 7 positions matching TRBD2. V was clipped by 4 bases and J by 10 bases; unmatched bases: 10. The CDR3 covers 14 residues. CDR1 and CDR2 (germline): SNHLY, FYNNEI. The CDR3 DNA follows: TGTGCCAGCAGTGGCGGGAGTCTCCGAGGGGAGCAGTTCTTC. It translates to CASSGGSLRGEQFF.

The chain recombines TRBV5-1 with TRBJ2-5; D unresolved. The J call may be incorrect, as the DNA end agrees better with TRBJ2-7. The CDR3 has 15 residues. Germline V gene lookup returns CDR1 SGHRS and CDR2 YFSETQ. DNA for the CDR3: TGCGCCAGCAGCTTGGACAACCCCCTGACCTACGAGCAGTACTTC. As protein: CASSLDNPLTYEQYF.

Sample share makes this clone medium-sized (0.01 to 0.1%). This chain connects TRBV27 to TRBJ2-2; 8 nucleotides line up with TRBD1. The CDR3 has 16 amino acids. Germline-derived CDR1 and CDR2 are MNHEY and SMNVEV (reference sequence). V gave up 5 bases and J gave up 4 bases; unmatched junction bases: 9. The CDR3 coding sequence is TGTGCCAGCAGTCGCGGGACAGGTGATACCACCGGGGAGCTGTTTTTT. Translation gives CASSRGTGDTTGELFF.